This T cell receptor beta chain was profiled in a study of cytomegalovirus exposure and HLA in healthy donors. Whole-study results and caveats: For most TCR sequences rarity was the rule, although some public TCRs occurred in many donors.

In germline, CDR1 is SQVTM, CDR2 ANQGSEA. With 3 bases removed from V and 4 bases from J, the gap between germline ends came to 7 bases. The CDR3 spans 12 residues. In the case of this clone: The antigen is unknown.

PCR employed 60 Vbeta and 13 Jbeta primers. Assay: immunoSEQ multiplex PCR; the TCRdb copy retains only in-frame clones and omits some. The data show approximately 150,000 clones, with 76% seen just once and 1.3% to 1.5% held by the top ten. Participants comprised healthy donors of bone marrow. The rearrangement joins TRBV29-1 to TRBJ2-1; no firm D call. The sequenced sample consisted of PBMCs. This sequence was found in a man aged 55 to 70 in good health and CMV-seronegative. CDR3 sequence reads: CSVDLQYNEQFF. CDR3 bases: TGCAGCGTTGATCTGCAGTACAATGAGCAGTTCTTC.